This T cell receptor (beta chain) was captured in a study of blood T cell repertoires in COVID-19. Background on the study: Material from acute and convalescent COVID-19 was sourced from the United States, Italy and Spain. In each case, the material was cDNA or gDNA derived from T cells, B-cell-depleted T cells, or PBMCs.

This clone has just a few counts. Authors' data handling: Quantification of nucleated cells was approximated via reference gene primer amplification. Produced via immunoSEQ multiplex PCR; TCRdb's table is partial and in-frame only. V, J and clone size are taken as reported in that table, and D and trimming were inferred from the DNA itself. The table includes 190,000 or so clones, about nine tenths detected once. There are 16 residues in the CDR3. The germline V gene has CDR1 SNHLY and CDR2 FYNNEI. V lost 1 base to trimming and J lost 13 bases, with 20 bases between them. This chain uses TRBV2 with TRBJ1-6; D possibly corresponds to TRBD1 (5 bases). Sequenced material: peripheral blood. This clonotype was obtained from a young woman with acute or convalescent COVID-19. The CDR3 protein is CASSEVGLVYQSPLHF. The CDR3 DNA sequence: TGTGCCAGCAGTGAAGTGGGGCTTGTATATCAATCGCCCCTCCACTTT.